The 15 T cell receptor beta chains below come from one sample, sequenced in a study of blood T cell repertoires in COVID-19. Clones were read by immunoSEQ multiplex PCR, and TCRdb kept only the in-frame ones, dropping some. The sample yields about 240,000 clones, approximately 78% seen once. The sample comprised peripheral blood. The receptors shown here come from a woman aged 55-70 years with active or convalescent COVID-19.

The gene calls are TRBV7-8 and TRBJ2-7; 8 bases align to TRBD2. The V gene's germline CDR1 is SGHVS and CDR2 FQNEAQ. V shed 5 bases, J shed 4 bases, and the junction held 7 bases outside the gene matches. This CDR3 has 14 residues. The CDR3 is CASSPRGGQYEQYF. The CDR3 nucleotides read TGTGCCAGCAGCCCCCGGGGGGGCCAGTACGAGCAGTACTTC.

Worth noting for this clone: An end of the junction does not agree with germline; a read error may underlie this. The chain combines TRBV5-1 with TRBJ1-1; TRBD1 is a possible D gene (6 bases). The CDR3 sequence is 15 residues long. Germline CDR1 reads SGHRS; CDR2 reads YFSETQ. The CDR3 DNA reads as TGCGCCCGCAGAGGGGGGGGCGGATTGAACACTGAAGCTTTCTTT. This codes for CARRGGGGLNTEAFF.

V is TRBV4-1 and J is TRBJ1-1, with 8 nucleotides matching TRBD1. V shed 1 base and J 6 bases; nucleotides not matched to a gene: 7. This CDR3 comprises 15 residues. Germline loops: CDR1 MGHRA, CDR2 YSYEKL. CDR3 nucleotides: TGCGCCAGCAGCCAAGTAGGACAGGGAGTTCCTGAAGCTTTCTTT. Translation gives CASSQVGQGVPEAFF.

This clone has just a few counts. The gene calls are TRBV9 and TRBJ2-2; D might be TRBD1 (6 bases). Germline V CDR1 and CDR2: SGDLS, YYNGEE. V gave up 0 bases and J gave up 2 bases, with 8 bases separating them. This CDR3 has 15 residues. The CDR3 here is CASSVEGVNTGELFF. Written as DNA, the CDR3 is TGTGCCAGCAGCGTAGAGGGGGTAAACACCGGGGAGCTGTTTTTT.

The chain has TRBV3-1 (or the pseudogene TRBV3-2) and TRBJ1-1, with TRBD1 matching 12 bases. The germline CDR1 and CDR2 sequences are LGHDT and YNNKEL (reference sequence). The V segment lost 4 bases and the J segment 5 bases; nucleotides outside the gene matches: 5. The CDR3 has 15 residues. The DNA for the CDR3 is TGTGCCAGCAGCCTCGGGACAGGGGGCTGGACTGAAGCTTTCTTT. Translation gives CASSLGTGGWTEAFF.

J is TRBJ1-4 and V is TRBV18; 7 bases agree with TRBD1. The CDR3 spans 19 residues. Germline V gene sequence: CDR1 KGHSH, CDR2 LQKENI. Trimming removed 5 bases from V and 1 base from J; junction bases left unmatched: 16. CDR3 DNA: TGTGCCAGCTCATCCCACTCCTATACAGGGGCAGGAACTAATGAAAAACTGTTTTTT. It yields the protein CASSSHSYTGAGTNEKLFF.

This clone has at least ten counts. The rearrangement uses TRBV5-5 and TRBJ1-1; 8 positions match TRBD1. The CDR3 covers 16 residues. The J segment lost 8 bases and the V segment lost 1 base, leaving 13 bases of the junction unmatched. Per germline, CDR1 SGHKS and CDR2 YYEKEE (reference sequence). DNA of the CDR3: TGTGCCAGCAGCTTGATGACAGGGGTGAGAGCGGCGGAAGCTTTCTTT. Residues: CASSLMTGVRAAEAFF.

The genes are TRBV7-6 and TRBJ2-1, with TRBD2 matching over 7 bases. Losses at the gene ends were 6 bases for V and 3 bases for J; bases not matched to a gene: 8. Germline loops: CDR1 SGHVS, CDR2 FNYEAQ. CDR3 length: 15 amino acids. CDR3 bases: TGTGCCAGCAGTTTGGGGCTAGCGGTCTACAATGAGCAGTTCTTC. This translates into CASSLGLAVYNEQFF. The full variable domain, completed using reference TRBV7-6 and TRBJ2-1, is GAGVSQSPRYKVTKRGQDVALRCDPISGHVSLYWYRQALGQGPEFLTYFNYEAQQDKSGLPNDRFSAERPEGSISTLTIQRTEQRDSAMYRCASSLGLAVYNEQFFGPGTRLTVL.

In nucleotides, the CDR3 is TGTGCCAGCAGCTGGACCGGGGGTAGTGGGAATAATTCACCCCTCCACTTT. It codes for CASSWTGGSGNNSPLHF. The V and J genes are TRBV7-3 and TRBJ1-6, with D tentatively TRBD1 (5 bases). V lost 4 bases and J lost 5, with 18 bases in between. CDR1 is SGHTA and CDR2 is FQGTGA in the germline V gene. This CDR3 is 17 amino acids long.

This chain links TRBV11-2 with TRBJ1-3, with unresolved D. Germline loops: CDR1 SGHAT, CDR2 FQNNGV. The CDR3 contains 15 residues. V gave up 5 bases and J gave up 3 bases, with 14 bases separating them. Here the CDR3 reads CASSLLPERGNTIYF. In DNA form, the CDR3 reads TGTGCCAGCAGCCTTCTCCCGGAGCGTGGAAACACCATATATTTT.

This clone was picked up a small number of times. The V gene is TRBV6-5, the J gene TRBJ1-4; TRBD1 agrees at 7 bases. V shed 6 bases, J shed 7 bases, and the junction held 11 bases outside the gene matches. The V gene's germline CDR1 is MNHEY and CDR2 SVGAGI. The CDR3 covers 15 residues. The CDR3 nucleotides read TGTGCCAGCAGCCACACAGGGGACGATGGTGAAAAACTGTTTTTT. Protein: CASSHTGDDGEKLFF.

The CDR3 here is CASRVTGGTEAFF. CDR3 bases: TGTGCCAGCAGGGTGACAGGGGGCACTGAAGCTTTCTTT. The chain has TRBV2 and TRBJ1-1; 9 bases fit TRBD1. V lost 6 bases and J lost 4; bases outside the gene matches: 3. The CDR3 length is 13 residues. Germline CDR1 SNHLY, CDR2 FYNNEI.

The V gene is TRBV4-3, the J gene TRBJ1-6; D gene unclear. This CDR3 spans 17 amino acids. V gave up 0 bases and J gave up 0 bases, with 9 bases separating them. Per the germline V gene, CDR1 is LGHNA and CDR2 is YSLEER. CDR3 coding DNA: TGCGCCAGCAGCCAAGACAGGTCCAGCTCCTATAATTCACCCCTCCACTTT. It specifies CASSQDRSSSYNSPLHF.

The chain recombines TRBV7-9 with TRBJ1-6; TRBD1 might be the D (5 bases). The V gene lost 1 base and the J gene lost 7 bases, with 11 bases spanning the gap. Germline V lookup: CDR1 SEHNR, CDR2 FQNEAQ (reference sequence). CDR3 length equals 15 residues. CDR3 protein: CASSLVGGVNSPLHF. In nucleotides, the CDR3 is TGTGCCAGCAGCTTAGTTGGGGGGGTAAATTCACCCCTCCACTTT.

This chain connects TRBV19 to TRBJ1-2, with 7 bases lining up with TRBD1. This CDR3 is 15 amino acids long. Germline lookup yields CDR1 LNHDA and CDR2 SQIVND (reference sequence). V was pared by 1 base and J by 4 bases, with 6 bases of the junction left unmatched. The CDR3 bases are TGTGCCAGTAGTATAGGGACAGGATTGGTCTATGGCTACACCTTC. It is translated as CASSIGTGLVYGYTF.